The clone carrying this T cell receptor beta chain was detected ten times or more. Its cognate antigen is unknown. The sample comes from a study of response to subunit inactivated influenza vaccine. Study results and limitations: The authors offered the suggestion that each seasonal influenza vaccination recruits few new T cells.

The CDR3 consists of 14 residues. Germline V gives CDR1 SGHVS, CDR2 FQNEAQ. V was cut by 1 base and J by 4 bases, with 10 bases left in between. A single record per CDR3 protein comes from TCRdb applying MiXCR to the RT-PCR reads. The sample has under 500,000 distinct CDR3 sequences; 9.5% to 13% are singletons. This clonotype originated in a man aged 50-59 years who received an inactivated influenza vaccine. Sample: PBMCs from blood, taken roughly 45 days after vaccination. V is TRBV7-8 and J is TRBJ2-5; D is unclear. The CDR3 nucleotides read TGTGCCAGCAGCTTAGTGGCCCAGGCAGAGACCCAGTACTTC. Protein: CASSLVAQAETQYF.